This TCR beta chain was identified during a study of blood T cell repertoires in COVID-19. About the study: The cDNA or gDNA used as material had been derived from T cells, B-cell-depleted T cells, or PBMCs.

As handled by the study authors: Amplification of reference gene primers was used by the study to estimate nucleated cell counts. The repertoire was sequenced with immunoSEQ multiplex PCR; TCRdb's copy has only in-frame clones and lacks some. V, J and clone size derive from that table, while D and trimming were established from the DNA sequence. The table lists approximately 230,000 clones, 65% to 80% of them singletons, with approximately 4% in the top ten. There are 18 residues in the CDR3. V was clipped by 4 bases and J by 0 bases; unmatched bases: 10. Germline assignment: CDR1 SGDLS and CDR2 YYNGEE.

This sequence was found in a middle-aged woman with active or convalescent COVID-19. The chain is built from TRBV9 and TRBJ2-7; TRBD2 agrees at 13 bases. Sequencing used peripheral blood. Written as DNA, the CDR3 is TGTGCCAGCAGCCTTAGGACTAGCGGGGGCCTCAGCTCCTACGAGCAGTACGTC. Protein product: CASSLRTSGGLSSYEQYV.